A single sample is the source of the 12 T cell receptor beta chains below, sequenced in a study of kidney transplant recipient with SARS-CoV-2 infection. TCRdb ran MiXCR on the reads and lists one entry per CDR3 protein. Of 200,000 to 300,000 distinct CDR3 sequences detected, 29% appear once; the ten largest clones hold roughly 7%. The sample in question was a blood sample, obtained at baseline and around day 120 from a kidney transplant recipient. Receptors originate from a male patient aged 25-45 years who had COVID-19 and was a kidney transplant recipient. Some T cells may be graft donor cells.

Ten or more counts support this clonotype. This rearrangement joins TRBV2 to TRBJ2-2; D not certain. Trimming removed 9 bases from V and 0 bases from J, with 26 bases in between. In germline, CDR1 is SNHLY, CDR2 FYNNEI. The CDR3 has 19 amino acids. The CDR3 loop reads CARDLRGTGRGANTGELFF. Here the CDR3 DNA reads TGTGCCAGGGACCTTAGAGGCACGGGTCGTGGTGCGAACACCGGGGAGCTGTTTTTT.

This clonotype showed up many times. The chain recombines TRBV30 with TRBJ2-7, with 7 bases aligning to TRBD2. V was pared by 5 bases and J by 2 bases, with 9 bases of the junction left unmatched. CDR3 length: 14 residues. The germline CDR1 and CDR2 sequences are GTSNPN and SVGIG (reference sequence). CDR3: CAWGRGGRTYEQYF. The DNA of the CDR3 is TGTGCCTGGGGGCGCGGCGGGAGAACCTACGAGCAGTACTTC.

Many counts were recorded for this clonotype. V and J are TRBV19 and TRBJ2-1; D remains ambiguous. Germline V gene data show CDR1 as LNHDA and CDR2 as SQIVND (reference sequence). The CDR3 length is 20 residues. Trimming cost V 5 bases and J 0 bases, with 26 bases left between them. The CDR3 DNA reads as TGTGCCAGTAGTCCGAATCCGCCTGGCCTGGGCGCGGTCTCCTACAATGAGCAGTTCTTC. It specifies CASSPNPPGLGAVSYNEQFF.

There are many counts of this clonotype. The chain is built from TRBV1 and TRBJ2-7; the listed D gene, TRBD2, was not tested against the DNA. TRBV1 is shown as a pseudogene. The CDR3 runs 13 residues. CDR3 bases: TGCACCAGCAACCTAGCGGGAGTTTGCGAGCAGTACTTC. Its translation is CTSNLAGVCEQYF.

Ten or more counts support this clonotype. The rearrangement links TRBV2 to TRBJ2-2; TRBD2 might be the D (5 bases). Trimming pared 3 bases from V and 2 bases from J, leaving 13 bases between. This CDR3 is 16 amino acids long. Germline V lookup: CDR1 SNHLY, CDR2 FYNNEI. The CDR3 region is CASSDFDYPNTGELFF. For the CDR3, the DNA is TGTGCCAGCAGTGATTTTGACTATCCTAACACCGGGGAGCTGTTTTTT.

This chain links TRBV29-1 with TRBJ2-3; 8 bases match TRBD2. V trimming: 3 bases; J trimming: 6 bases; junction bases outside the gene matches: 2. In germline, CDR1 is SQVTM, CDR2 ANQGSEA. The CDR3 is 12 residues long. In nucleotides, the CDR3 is TGCAGCGTTGAGCGGGGGGCTGATACGCAGTATTTT. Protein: CSVERGADTQYF.

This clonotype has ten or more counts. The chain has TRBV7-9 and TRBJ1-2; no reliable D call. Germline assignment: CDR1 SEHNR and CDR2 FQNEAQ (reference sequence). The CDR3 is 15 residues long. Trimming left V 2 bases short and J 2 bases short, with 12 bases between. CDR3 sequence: CASSLLGSYNYGYTF. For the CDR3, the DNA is TGTGCCAGCAGCTTATTGGGCTCTTACAACTATGGCTACACCTTC.

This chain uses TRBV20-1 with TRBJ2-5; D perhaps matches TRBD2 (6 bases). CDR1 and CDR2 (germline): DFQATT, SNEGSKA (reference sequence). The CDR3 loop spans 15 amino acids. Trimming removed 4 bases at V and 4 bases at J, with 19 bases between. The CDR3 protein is CSATGESAFGETQYF. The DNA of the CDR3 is TGCAGTGCTACGGGGGAGTCGGCTTTTGGAGAGACCCAGTACTTC.

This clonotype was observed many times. CDR3 nucleotide sequence: TGCGCCAGCAGCATGGGACAGGGAGTTGATGGCTACACCTTC. This translates into CASSMGQGVDGYTF. The chain couples TRBV5-1 to TRBJ1-2, with TRBD1 matching over 9 bases. V was pared by 4 bases and J by 6 bases, with 7 bases of the junction left unmatched. The CDR3 covers 14 residues. The germline gives CDR1 SGHRS, CDR2 YFSETQ.

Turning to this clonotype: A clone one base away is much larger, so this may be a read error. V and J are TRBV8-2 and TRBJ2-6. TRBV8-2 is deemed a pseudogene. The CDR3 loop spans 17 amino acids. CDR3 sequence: CGIGERIAQSRANVLTF. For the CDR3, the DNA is TGTGGCATTGGCGAGAGGATAGCACAAAGTCGGGCCAACGTCCTGACTTTC.

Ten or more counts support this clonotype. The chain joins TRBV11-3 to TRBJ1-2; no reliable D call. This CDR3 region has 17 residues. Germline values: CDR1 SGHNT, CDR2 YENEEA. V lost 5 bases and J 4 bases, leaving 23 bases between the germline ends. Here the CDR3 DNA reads TGTGCCAGCAGCCGCAGCTCCGATCTCGGAAAGACCTATGGCTACACCTTC. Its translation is CASSRSSDLGKTYGYTF.

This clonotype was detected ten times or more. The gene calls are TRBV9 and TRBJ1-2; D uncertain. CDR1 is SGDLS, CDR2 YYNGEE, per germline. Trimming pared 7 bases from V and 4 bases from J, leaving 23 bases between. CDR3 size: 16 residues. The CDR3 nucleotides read TGTGCCAGCCTCGTTCGGTACTCAAGAAAGACCTATGGCTACACCTTC. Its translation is CASLVRYSRKTYGYTF.